The next 20 T cell receptor beta chains were all read from a single sample in a study of OX40 agonist ivuxolimab in advanced cancers. The assay was immunoSEQ multiplex PCR, and TCRdb's table has in-frame clones only and misses some. This table has under 55,000 clones, around four fifths appearing once. The material sequenced was CD4+ or CD8+ T cells sorted from blood, taken in a trial of the OX40 agonist ivuxolimab. The receptors stem from an adult with an advanced solid tumor such as melanoma, head and neck, liver or kidney cancer.

The chain links TRBV2 to TRBJ2-1; possible D gene TRBD1, 6 bases. Germline values: CDR1 SNHLY, CDR2 FYNNEI. The CDR3 is 15 amino acids. Trimming removed 6 bases from V and 8 bases from J, with 20 bases in between. CDR3 sequence: CASRDPGQPIDEQFF. The DNA of the CDR3 is TGTGCCAGCAGGGACCCGGGACAACCGATCGATGAGCAGTTCTTC.

This chain connects TRBV11-3 to TRBJ1-2; the match to TRBD1 covers 7 bases. The CDR3 is made up of 15 amino acids. The germline CDR1 and CDR2 sequences are SGHNT and YENEEA. V was clipped by 4 bases and J by 2 bases; unmatched bases: 7. The CDR3 DNA is TGTGCCAGCAGCTCCCGACAGGGCTTAAACTATGGCTACACCTTC. Translating it yields CASSSRQGLNYGYTF.

This clone was seen just once. This sequence joins TRBV5-4 and TRBJ1-1; D perhaps matches TRBD1 (5 bases). V was clipped by 3 bases and J by 8 bases, with 14 bases between them. The CDR3 has 13 residues. Germline lookup yields CDR1 SGHNT and CDR2 YYREEE (reference sequence). CDR3 in DNA: TGTGCCAGCAGCTCTACGGGGGGGAGGGAAGCTTTCTTT. It translates to CASSSTGGREAFF.

V and J are TRBV28 and TRBJ2-3; perhaps D is TRBD1 or TRBD2 (5 bases each). The V end lost 3 bases, the J end lost 2 bases, and 21 bases lay between the germline ends. This CDR3 is 18 amino acids long. Germline-derived CDR1 and CDR2 are MDHEN and SYDVKM. The CDR3 sequence: CASSFLTGSPGPTDTQYF. As DNA, the CDR3 is TGTGCCAGCAGTTTTCTAACGGGGTCCCCGGGGCCCACAGATACGCAGTATTTT.

The chain is built from TRBV9 and TRBJ2-5; D is undetermined. The CDR3 has 11 residues. Germline loops: CDR1 SGDLS, CDR2 YYNGEE. Trimming cost V 4 bases and J 5 bases, with 6 bases left between them. CDR3 coding DNA: TGTGCCAGCAGCACCGGTGAGACCCAGTACTTC. Its protein product is CASSTGETQYF.

V and J are TRBV28 and TRBJ2-1; D may match TRBD1 or TRBD2 (5 bases each). Germline values: CDR1 MDHEN, CDR2 SYDVKM. The V end was cut by 6 bases, the J end by 1 base, with 13 bases between. The CDR3 is made up of 15 amino acids. CDR3 nucleotides: TGTGCCAGCAGCTTGTGGGGGTCTTCCTACAATGAGCAGTTCTTC. Encoded protein: CASSLWGSSYNEQFF.

This chain uses TRBV27 with TRBJ1-3; tentatively, D is TRBD1 (5 bases). V lost 6 bases and J 0 bases, leaving 15 bases between the germline ends. CDR1 and CDR2 (germline): MNHEY, SMNVEV (reference sequence). The CDR3 has 16 amino acids. Written as DNA, the CDR3 is TGTGCCAGCAGGCGGGGGGGAGGGAGCTCTGGAAACACCATATATTTT. This codes for CASRRGGGSSGNTIYF.

The rearrangement uses TRBV4-1 and TRBJ1-1; 9 bases align to TRBD1. Germline V gives CDR1 MGHRA, CDR2 YSYEKL. CDR3 length: 16 amino acids. V shed 2 bases, J shed 1 base, and the junction held 5 bases outside the gene matches. CDR3 sequence: CASSQTPTGGNTEAFF. The CDR3, as DNA: TGCGCCAGCAGCCAAACCCCGACAGGGGGGAACACTGAAGCTTTCTTT.

This chain joins TRBV5-1 and TRBJ2-2; the D gene is possibly TRBD1 (5 bases). Per germline, CDR1 SGHRS and CDR2 YFSETQ. V was shortened by 0 bases and J by 6 bases, with 18 bases between the two germline ends. There are 17 residues in the CDR3. This CDR3 is CASSLAVGVRVAGELFF. In nucleotides, the CDR3 is TGCGCCAGCAGCTTGGCGGTAGGGGTACGGGTCGCCGGGGAGCTGTTTTTT.

This rearrangement joins TRBV5-1 to TRBJ2-5; TRBD1 matches at 9 bases. The CDR3 is 16 residues long. CDR1 is SGHRS, CDR2 YFSETQ, per germline. J lost 1 base, V lost 4 bases, and 8 bases had no gene match. For the CDR3, the DNA is TGCGCCAGCAGCCTAGGGACAGGGATGGTCCAAGAGACCCAGTACTTC. The encoded protein is CASSLGTGMVQETQYF.

The genes are TRBV5-4 and TRBJ1-3, with TRBD1 as a possible D gene (5 bases). Germline V gene sequence: CDR1 SGHNT, CDR2 YYREEE (reference sequence). CDR3 length equals 13 residues. The ends were cut back, 1 base at V and 3 bases at J, with 5 bases in the middle. The CDR3 DNA is TGTGCCAGCAGCTTGACAGGTGGAAACACCATATATTTT. Amino acid sequence: CASSLTGGNTIYF.

The chain carries TRBV6-1 and TRBJ1-2; D is unresolved. V gave up 2 bases and J gave up 4 bases, with 8 bases separating them. There are 13 residues in the CDR3. Germline CDR1 MNHNS, CDR2 SASEGT. For the CDR3, the DNA is TGTGCCAGCAGTGAAAGCAGGCCCTATGGCTACACCTTC. As protein: CASSESRPYGYTF.

This clone was observed once. J is TRBJ2-7 and V is TRBV4-2, with TRBD1 identical over 7 bases. This CDR3 region has 14 residues. The ends lost 4 bases at V and 3 bases at J; junction bases unmatched: 6. CDR1 is LGHNA and CDR2 is YNFKEQ in the germline V gene. The CDR3 nucleotides are TGTGCCAGCAGCCTCGGGGACAGTAGCTACGAGCAGTACTTC. Its translation is CASSLGDSSYEQYF.

The gene calls are TRBV27 and TRBJ2-7; perhaps TRBD2 as D (5 bases). The CDR3 loop spans 13 amino acids. V shed 2 bases and J shed 6 bases, with 11 bases lying between them. From germline, CDR1 is MNHEY and CDR2 SMNVEV (reference sequence). This CDR3 is CASSLISGSEQYF. The CDR3 nucleotides read TGTGCCAGCAGTTTAATATCGGGATCCGAGCAGTACTTC.

The chain has TRBV28 and TRBJ2-4; tentative D call: TRBD2 (6 bases). Germline CDR1 reads MDHEN; CDR2 reads SYDVKM. The CDR3 extends over 15 amino acids. The germline V and J ends were trimmed by 5 bases and 4 bases, with 15 bases remaining between them. CDR3 nucleotide sequence: TGTGCCAGCAGTCCCCTGCAGGCGGGGAAAAACATTCAGTACTTC. As protein: CASSPLQAGKNIQYF.

The chain employs TRBV7-9 and TRBJ2-5; D remains ambiguous. Germline V gene sequence: CDR1 SEHNR, CDR2 FQNEAQ (reference sequence). Trimming pared 4 bases from V and 1 base from J, leaving 7 bases between. CDR3 length equals 13 residues. This CDR3 is CASSSLPQETQYF. The CDR3 DNA is TGTGCCAGCAGCTCCCTACCCCAAGAGACCCAGTACTTC.

The gene calls are TRBV5-1 and TRBJ2-5; 11 bases align to TRBD2. This CDR3 region has 18 residues. From germline, CDR1 is SGHRS and CDR2 YFSETQ. Losses at the gene ends were 0 bases for V and 1 base for J; bases not matched to a gene: 8. CDR3 protein: CASSLGPTSGGLQETQYF. The CDR3 DNA reads TGCGCCAGCAGCTTGGGCCCAACTAGCGGGGGACTCCAAGAGACCCAGTACTTC.

The chain is built from TRBV5-1 and TRBJ1-2; 7 bases fit TRBD1. The germline CDR1 and CDR2 sequences are SGHRS and YFSETQ. V lost 1 base, J lost 4 bases, and 4 bases stayed unmatched. The CDR3 length is 14 residues. The CDR3 region has the DNA TGCGCCAGCAGCTTGAACGGGGACAGCTATGGCTACACCTTC. Amino acid sequence: CASSLNGDSYGYTF.

V is TRBV7-2 and J is TRBJ2-3; TRBD1 matches 7 bases. This CDR3 has 17 amino acids. CDR1 SGHTA and CDR2 FQGNSA come from the germline V gene. Trimming removed 2 bases from V and 2 bases from J; junction bases left unmatched: 10. The CDR3 region is CASSLRASGQSTDTQYF. The CDR3 coding sequence is TGTGCCAGCAGCTTACGGGCTTCGGGACAGTCCACAGATACGCAGTATTTT.

The V call is TRBV7-2, the J call TRBJ2-7; D gene unclear. The V gene's germline CDR1 is SGHTA and CDR2 FQGNSA. Trimming pared 8 bases from V and 1 base from J, leaving 9 bases between. This CDR3 comprises 12 residues. This chain's CDR3 is CASSGSSYEQYF. The DNA for the CDR3 is TGTGCCAGCTCTGGGTCTTCCTACGAGCAGTACTTC.